The 22 T cell receptor beta chains given below trace back to one sample, sequenced in a study of cytomegalovirus exposure and HLA in healthy donors. 60 Vbeta and 13 Jbeta primers were used in PCR. This table comes from immunoSEQ multiplex PCR, and its TCRdb copy is limited to in-frame clones, with some not included. Among about 77,000 clones listed, 75% were seen once. Material: PBMCs. Every receptor here comes from a woman aged 40-49 years in good health and CMV-seronegative.

The chain combines TRBV6-1 with TRBJ2-2; possible D gene TRBD1, 6 bases. The CDR3 sequence is 14 residues long. V was clipped by 6 bases and J by 3 bases, with 11 bases between them. Germline CDR1 reads MNHNS; CDR2 reads SASEGT. As DNA, the CDR3 is TGTGCCAGCAGGAAACAGGGTGACACCGGGGAGCTGTTTTTT. Protein product: CASRKQGDTGELFF.

The gene calls are TRBV6-5 and TRBJ2-7, with D uncertain. Trimming cost V 6 bases and J 4 bases, with 13 bases left between them. Germline loops: CDR1 MNHEY, CDR2 SVGAGI. This CDR3 is built from 13 residues. CDR3 nucleotide sequence: TGTGCCAGCAGATACGGCTCGAATTACGAGCAGTACTTC. The encoded protein is CASRYGSNYEQYF.

This chain joins TRBV27 and TRBJ1-1, with TRBD1 matching 7 bases. Germline CDR1 and CDR2: MNHEY and SMNVEV (reference sequence). Trimming cost V 3 bases and J 0 bases; bases outside gene matches: 1. This CDR3 is built from 14 residues. The CDR3 DNA reads as TGTGCCAGCAGTTTCACAGGGGTGAACACTGAAGCTTTCTTT. Its translation is CASSFTGVNTEAFF.

J is TRBJ1-1 and V is TRBV10-3, with TRBD1 as a possible D gene (5 bases). Germline V gene data show CDR1 as ENHRY and CDR2 as SYGVKD. The CDR3 totals 15 residues. V lost 0 bases and J lost 0, with 8 bases in between. The CDR3 spells CAISESTDMNTEAFF. The DNA for the CDR3 is TGTGCCATCAGTGAGTCGACAGACATGAACACTGAAGCTTTCTTT.

On this clone itself: The germline gene is not matched at one end of the junction; a read error may be the cause. The gene calls are TRBV7-7 and TRBJ2-2; no firm D call. Germline CDR1 is SSHAT and CDR2 is FNYEAQ (reference sequence). CDR3 size: 16 residues. The CDR3 spells CASSHSGTPSGGELFF. As DNA, the CDR3 is TGTGCTAGCAGCCATTCCGGTACCCCATCGGGCGGGGAGCTGTTTTTT. Variable domain in full (rest from reference TRBV7-7 and TRBJ2-2): GAGVSQSPRYKVTKRGQDVTLRCDPISSHATLYWYQQALGQGPEFLTYFNYEAQPDKSGLPSDRFSAERPEGSISTLTIQRTEQRDSAMYRCASSHSGTPSGGELFFGEGSRLTVL.

This clone was counted only a few times. The chain joins TRBV2 to TRBJ1-2; 9 positions match TRBD1. The V segment lost 2 bases and the J segment 2 bases; nucleotides outside the gene matches: 3. The CDR3 is made up of 15 amino acids. Germline V gene data show CDR1 as SNHLY and CDR2 as FYNNEI. The CDR3 protein is CASSEYGTGNYGYTF. For the CDR3, the DNA is TGTGCCAGCAGTGAATACGGGACAGGGAACTATGGCTACACCTTC.

The CDR3 DNA reads as TGTGCCAGCAGCCTATTGGGGACAGGGAGCCGCAGGGAGCAGTACTTC. This encodes CASSLLGTGSRREQYF. The chain carries TRBV14 and TRBJ2-7, with 9 positions matching TRBD1. Trimming removed 4 bases from V and 7 bases from J; junction bases left unmatched: 14. Germline lookup yields CDR1 SGHDN and CDR2 FVKESK. The CDR3 has 16 amino acids.

This chain joins TRBV7-8 and TRBJ2-7; possibly TRBD1 for D (6 bases). Trimming left V 2 bases short and J 4 bases short, with 21 bases between. Per germline, CDR1 SGHVS and CDR2 FQNEAQ. The CDR3 is made up of 17 amino acids. The CDR3 loop reads CASSLRDTGRLGYEQYF. CDR3 DNA: TGTGCCAGCAGCTTACGGGATACAGGGCGCTTGGGGTACGAGCAGTACTTC.

The chain recombines TRBV6-1 with TRBJ2-4; 7 bases match TRBD2. Germline values: CDR1 MNHNS, CDR2 SASEGT. The CDR3 consists of 14 residues. V lost 8 bases and J lost 3; bases outside the gene matches: 7. The CDR3: CASGGREGKNIQYF. DNA of the CDR3: TGTGCCAGCGGGGGTAGGGAGGGCAAAAACATTCAGTACTTC.

V and J are TRBV15 and TRBJ1-2; D gene uncertain. This CDR3 comprises 15 residues. The germline V and J ends were trimmed by 0 bases and 8 bases, with 16 bases remaining between them. The germline V gene encodes CDR1 LNHNV and CDR2 YYDKDF (reference sequence). DNA for the CDR3: TGTGCCACCAGCAGAGATGCGGTCTTAGGAGGGGGCTACACCTTC. This sequence encodes CATSRDAVLGGGYTF.

The chain recombines TRBV7-6 with TRBJ2-1; 7 nucleotides agree with TRBD1. This CDR3 is 15 amino acids long. Germline values: CDR1 SGHVS, CDR2 FNYEAQ. V gave up 5 bases and J gave up 8 bases; unmatched junction bases: 12. CDR3 loop: CASSRGQAEVDEQFF. For the CDR3, the DNA is TGTGCCAGCAGCCGCGGACAGGCGGAGGTCGATGAGCAGTTCTTC.

The genes are TRBV7-9 and TRBJ2-2; TRBD2 matches at 10 bases. Germline values: CDR1 SEHNR, CDR2 FQNEAQ (reference sequence). J gave up 5 bases and V 5 bases, and 2 bases lay outside the gene matches. CDR3 length equals 14 residues. For the CDR3, the DNA is TGTGCCAGCAGCCCGACTAGCGGGACCGGGGAGCTGTTTTTT. Its protein product is CASSPTSGTGELFF.

V is TRBV29-1 and J is TRBJ2-7; perhaps TRBD1 as D (6 bases). In germline, CDR1 is SQVTM, CDR2 ANQGSEA. CDR3 size: 13 residues. V was cut by 2 bases and J by 4 bases, with 12 bases left in between. In nucleotides, the CDR3 is TGCAGCGTTGAACTGGGGGCTAGTTACGAGCAGTACTTC. Translation gives CSVELGASYEQYF.

The rearrangement uses TRBV10-3 and TRBJ1-2, with a possible D match to TRBD1 (5 bases). The V end lost 0 bases, the J end lost 4 bases, and 12 bases lay between the germline ends. CDR1 and CDR2 from the germline V gene are ENHRY and SYGVKD. The CDR3 covers 15 residues. The CDR3 here is CAISESTSGVYGYTF. CDR3 bases: TGTGCCATCAGTGAGTCGACTTCGGGGGTCTATGGCTACACCTTC.

This clone was seen only a few times. This chain connects TRBV2 to TRBJ2-7; 10 nucleotides agree with TRBD1. The CDR3 consists of 16 residues. The J segment lost 7 bases and the V segment lost 6 bases, leaving 15 bases of the junction unmatched. Per the germline V gene, CDR1 is SNHLY and CDR2 is FYNNEI. CDR3 DNA sequence: TGTGCCAGCAGGAAGATAAGACAGGGGGCTTACTGGGAGCAGTACTTC. Residues: CASRKIRQGAYWEQYF.

This clone was counted between two and nine times. The rearrangement links TRBV5-4 to TRBJ2-6, with TRBD2 as a possible D gene (5 bases). The CDR3 totals 13 residues. Between the trimmed V and J ends, which lost 7 bases and 2 bases, there was a span of 7 bases. Germline loops: CDR1 SGHNT, CDR2 YYREEE (reference sequence). CDR3 loop: CASRGTGANVLTF. DNA for the CDR3: TGTGCCAGCCGGGGAACTGGGGCCAACGTCCTGACTTTC.

The V gene is TRBV19, the J gene TRBJ2-2; maybe TRBD2 (6 bases). CDR1 is LNHDA and CDR2 is SQIVND in the germline V gene (reference sequence). The CDR3 is 15 residues long. The V end was cut by 6 bases, the J end by 6 bases, with 17 bases between. The CDR3 sequence: CASSAAGMGAGELFF. The CDR3 DNA follows: TGTGCCAGTAGCGCGGCGGGAATGGGTGCCGGGGAGCTGTTTTTT.

This clone was observed a few times. V is TRBV4-3 and J is TRBJ1-4; D gene ambiguous. CDR3 length equals 13 residues. The V end lost 1 base, the J end lost 12 bases, and 12 bases lay between the germline ends. Germline V lookup: CDR1 LGHNA, CDR2 YSLEER. The CDR3: CASSQALVAELFF. DNA for the CDR3: TGCGCCAGCAGCCAAGCGCTGGTGGCGGAACTGTTTTTT.

The chain recombines TRBV6-6 with TRBJ2-1; 10 bases map to TRBD1. The germline V gene has CDR1 MNHNY and CDR2 SVGAGI (reference sequence). J lost 8 bases, V lost 8 bases, and 12 bases had no gene match. The CDR3 length is 15 residues. The CDR3 bases are TGTGCCAGCTGCGTCCGGGACAGGGGTGGACATGAGCAGTTCTTC. Translation: CASCVRDRGGHEQFF.

V is TRBV5-8 and J is TRBJ1-1, with D unclear. In germline, CDR1 is SGHTS, CDR2 YDEGEE. Trimming removed 0 bases at V and 4 bases at J, with 16 bases between. There are 16 residues in the CDR3. Written as DNA, the CDR3 is TGTGCCAGCAGCTTGGCCTTCGGAACCGCGGGCACTGAAGCTTTCTTT. It yields the protein CASSLAFGTAGTEAFF.

The V call is TRBV10-3, the J call TRBJ2-5; D unclear. Germline assignment: CDR1 ENHRY and CDR2 SYGVKD. The CDR3 covers 14 residues. Trimming took 0 bases from V and 5 from J, leaving 10 bases between them. CDR3 DNA: TGTGCCATCAGTGAGTCCGCCGGGTACGAGACCCAGTACTTC. It translates to CAISESAGYETQYF.

CDR3 residues: CASSPMGQGLGQPQHF. CDR3 sequence (DNA): TGTGCCAGCAGCCCCATGGGGCAGGGGCTCGGGCAGCCCCAGCATTTT. This chain joins TRBV7-8 and TRBJ1-5; the D gene is possibly TRBD1 (6 bases). V shed 5 bases and J shed 7 bases, with 21 bases lying between them. There are 16 residues in the CDR3. Germline V gene sequence: CDR1 SGHVS, CDR2 FQNEAQ.